This T cell receptor beta chain was sequenced during a study of blood T cell repertoires in COVID-19. Across the whole study: The samples span acute and convalescent COVID-19 from the United States, Italy and Spain. PBMCs, B-cell-depleted T cells, or T cells provided the cDNA or gDNA that made up the material.

Per the original methods: Estimated nucleated cell counts came from reference gene primer amplification. The table came from immunoSEQ multiplex PCR; TCRdb's copy has only in-frame clones and leaves some out. The V and J calls and the clone size are those of that table, but D and trimming were determined from the DNA. The sample has 170,000 or so clones; approximately 90% are singletons. Germline trimming cut 8 bases from V and 6 bases from J; bases unmatched to any gene: 10. This CDR3 has 14 amino acids. Germline V gives CDR1 LNHDA, CDR2 SQIVND (reference sequence). The V call is TRBV19, the J call TRBJ1-1; 9 nucleotides align to TRBD1. This TCR was sampled from a man aged 18 to 30 who had recovered from COVID-19. The sample taken for sequencing was peripheral blood. For the CDR3, the DNA is TGTGCCAGTGGGACAGGGCTTGGGGGGCCTGAAGCTTTCTTT. Amino acid sequence: CASGTGLGGPEAFF.